The present T cell receptor (beta chain) was sequenced within a study of spatial heterogeneity in lung cancer. Study observations and caveats: Ubiquitous expanded tumor TCRs were observed in blood more at resection than follow-up.

In its sample, this clonotype was seen many times. Its target is not known. The CDR3 contains 13 residues. V was pared by 5 bases and J by 2 bases, with 10 bases between. Regarding time point: sample taken at primary tumor resection. Whole RNA, which was extracted from tumor, nontumor lung tissue or frozen PBMC, was sequenced without any cell sorting. Patients with untreated early-stage non-small cell lung cancer, numbering 72, were the donors. TCRdb recomputed calls from the 5' RACE reads with MiXCR, one row per CDR3 protein. Found here are some 28,000 distinct CDR3 sequences, roughly 8% of them singletons; the top ten hold roughly 34%.

The receptor's source is a female donor with early-stage non-small cell lung cancer. The material was PBMCs, obtained at surgery. The chain joins TRBV12-3 or TRBV12-4 to TRBJ2-7; D remains ambiguous. The CDR3 coding sequence is TGTGCCAGCAGTCCACCTGGGACCTACGAGCAGTACTTC. Translating gives CASSPPGTYEQYF.